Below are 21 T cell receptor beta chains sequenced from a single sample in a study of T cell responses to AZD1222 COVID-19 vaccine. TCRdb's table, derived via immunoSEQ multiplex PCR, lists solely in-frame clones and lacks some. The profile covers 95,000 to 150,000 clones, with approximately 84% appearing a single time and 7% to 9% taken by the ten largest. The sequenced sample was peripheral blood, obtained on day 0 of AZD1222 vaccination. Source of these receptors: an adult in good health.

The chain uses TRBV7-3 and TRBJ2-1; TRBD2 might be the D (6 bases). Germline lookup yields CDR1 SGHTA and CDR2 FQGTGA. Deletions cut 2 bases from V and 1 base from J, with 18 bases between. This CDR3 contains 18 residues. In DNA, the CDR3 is TGTGCCAGCAGCTTATTTTTGGGGCTAGCGAGTTCCTACAATGAGCAGTTCTTC. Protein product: CASSLFLGLASSYNEQFF.

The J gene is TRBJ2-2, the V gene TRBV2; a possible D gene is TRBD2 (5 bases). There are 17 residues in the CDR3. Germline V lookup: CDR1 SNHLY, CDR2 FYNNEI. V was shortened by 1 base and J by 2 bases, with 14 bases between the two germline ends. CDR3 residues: CASSEVGLALNTGELFF. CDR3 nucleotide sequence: TGTGCCAGCAGTGAAGTGGGTCTAGCCCTAAACACCGGGGAGCTGTTTTTT.

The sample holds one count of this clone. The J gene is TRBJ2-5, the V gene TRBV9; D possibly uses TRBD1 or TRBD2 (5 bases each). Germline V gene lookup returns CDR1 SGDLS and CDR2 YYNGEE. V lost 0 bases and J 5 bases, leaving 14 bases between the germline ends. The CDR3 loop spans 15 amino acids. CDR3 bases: TGTGCCAGCAGCGTAGGATCAGGGAGTGCGGAGACCCAGTACTTC. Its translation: CASSVGSGSAETQYF.

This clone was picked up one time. The CDR3 loop reads CALGENTEAFF. The CDR3 bases are TGTGCCCTCGGGGAGAACACTGAAGCTTTCTTT. This chain uses TRBV7-9 with TRBJ1-1; D call uncertain. Germline CDR1 and CDR2: SEHNR and FQNEAQ (reference sequence). This CDR3 spans 11 amino acids. The ends were cut back, 11 bases at V and 1 base at J, with 8 bases in the middle.

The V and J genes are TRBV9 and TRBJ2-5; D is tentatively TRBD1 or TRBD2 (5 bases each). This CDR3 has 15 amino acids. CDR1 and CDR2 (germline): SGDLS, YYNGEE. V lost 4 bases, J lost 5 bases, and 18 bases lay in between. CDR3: CASSPRTVWGETQYF. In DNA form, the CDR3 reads TGTGCCAGCAGCCCACGGACGGTTTGGGGGGAGACCCAGTACTTC. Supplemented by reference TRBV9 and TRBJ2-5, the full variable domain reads DSGVTQTPKHLITATGQRVTLRCSPRSGDLSVYWYQQSLDQGLQFLIQYYNGEERAKGNILERFSAQQFPDLHSELNLSSLELGDSALYFCASSPRTVWGETQYFGPGTRLLVL.

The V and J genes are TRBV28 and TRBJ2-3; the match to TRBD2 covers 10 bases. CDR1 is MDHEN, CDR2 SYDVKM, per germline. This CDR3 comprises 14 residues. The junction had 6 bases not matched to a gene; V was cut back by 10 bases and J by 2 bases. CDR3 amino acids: CATQAGGPTDTQYF. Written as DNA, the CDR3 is TGTGCCACCCAAGCGGGGGGGCCCACAGATACGCAGTATTTT.

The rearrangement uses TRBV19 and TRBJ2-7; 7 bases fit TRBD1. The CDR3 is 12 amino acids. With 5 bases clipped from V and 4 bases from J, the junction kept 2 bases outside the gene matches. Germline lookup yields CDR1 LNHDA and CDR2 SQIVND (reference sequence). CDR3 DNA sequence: TGTGCCAGTAGTGGACAGGCTTACGAGCAGTACTTC. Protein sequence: CASSGQAYEQYF.

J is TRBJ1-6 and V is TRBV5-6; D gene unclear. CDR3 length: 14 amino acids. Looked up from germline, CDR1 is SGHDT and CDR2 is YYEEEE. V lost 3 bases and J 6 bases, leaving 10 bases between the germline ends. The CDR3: CASSWLEGNSPLHF. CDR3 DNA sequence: TGTGCCAGCAGCTGGTTGGAGGGTAATTCACCCCTCCACTTT.

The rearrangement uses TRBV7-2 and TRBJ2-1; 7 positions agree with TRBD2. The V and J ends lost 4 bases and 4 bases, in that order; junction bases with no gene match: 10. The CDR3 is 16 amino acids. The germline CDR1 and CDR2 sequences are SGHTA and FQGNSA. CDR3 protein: CASSSSFSGKYNEQFF. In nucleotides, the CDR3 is TGTGCCAGCAGCTCCAGCTTCAGCGGGAAGTACAATGAGCAGTTCTTC.

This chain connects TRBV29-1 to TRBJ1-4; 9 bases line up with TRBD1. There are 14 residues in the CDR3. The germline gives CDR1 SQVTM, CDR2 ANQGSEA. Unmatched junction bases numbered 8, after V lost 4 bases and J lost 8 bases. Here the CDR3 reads CSVGRGTGREKLFF. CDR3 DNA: TGCAGCGTTGGGCGGGGGACAGGGAGGGAAAAACTGTTTTTT.

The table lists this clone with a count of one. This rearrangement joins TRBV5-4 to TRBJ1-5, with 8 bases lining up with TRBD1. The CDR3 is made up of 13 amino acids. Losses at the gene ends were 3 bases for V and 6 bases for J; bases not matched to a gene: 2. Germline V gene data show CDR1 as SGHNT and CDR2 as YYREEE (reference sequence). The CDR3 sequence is CASSSQGGQPQHF. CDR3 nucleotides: TGTGCCAGCAGCTCACAGGGGGGTCAGCCCCAGCATTTT.

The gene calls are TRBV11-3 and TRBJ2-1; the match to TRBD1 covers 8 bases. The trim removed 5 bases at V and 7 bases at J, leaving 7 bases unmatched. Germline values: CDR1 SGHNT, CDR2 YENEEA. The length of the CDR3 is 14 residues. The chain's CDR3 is CASSPADRGNEQFF. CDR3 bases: TGTGCCAGCAGCCCAGCAGACAGGGGAAATGAGCAGTTCTTC.

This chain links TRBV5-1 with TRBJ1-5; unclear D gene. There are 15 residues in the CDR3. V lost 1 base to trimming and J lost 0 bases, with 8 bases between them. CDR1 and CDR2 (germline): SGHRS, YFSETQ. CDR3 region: CASSLSRNSNQPQHF. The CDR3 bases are TGCGCCAGCAGCTTGTCCAGGAATAGCAATCAGCCCCAGCATTTT.

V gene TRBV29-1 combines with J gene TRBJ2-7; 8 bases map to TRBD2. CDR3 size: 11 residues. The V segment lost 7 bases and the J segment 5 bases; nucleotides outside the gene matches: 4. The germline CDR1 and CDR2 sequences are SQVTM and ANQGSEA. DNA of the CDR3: TGCAGCGCTAGCGGGTTCCACGAGCAGTACTTC. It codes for CSASGFHEQYF.

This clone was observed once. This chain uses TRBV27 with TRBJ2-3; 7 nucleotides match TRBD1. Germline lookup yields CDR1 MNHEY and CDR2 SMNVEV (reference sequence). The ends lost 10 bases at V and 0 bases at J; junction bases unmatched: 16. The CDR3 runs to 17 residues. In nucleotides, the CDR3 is TGTGCCACCCTGGAATTTGCATCGGGACAGAGCACAGATACGCAGTATTTT. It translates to CATLEFASGQSTDTQYF.

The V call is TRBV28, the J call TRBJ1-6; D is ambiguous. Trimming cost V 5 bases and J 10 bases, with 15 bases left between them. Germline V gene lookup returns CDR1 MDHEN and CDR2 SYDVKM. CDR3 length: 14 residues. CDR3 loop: CASSPGPKYSPLHF. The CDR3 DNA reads TGTGCCAGCAGTCCCGGACCCAAGTACTCACCCCTCCACTTT.

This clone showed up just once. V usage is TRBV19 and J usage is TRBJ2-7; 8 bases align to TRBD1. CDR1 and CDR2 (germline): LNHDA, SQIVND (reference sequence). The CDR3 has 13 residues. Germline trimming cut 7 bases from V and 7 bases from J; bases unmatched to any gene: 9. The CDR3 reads CASNQGASGEQYF. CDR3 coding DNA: TGTGCCAGTAACCAGGGGGCGAGTGGTGAGCAGTACTTC.

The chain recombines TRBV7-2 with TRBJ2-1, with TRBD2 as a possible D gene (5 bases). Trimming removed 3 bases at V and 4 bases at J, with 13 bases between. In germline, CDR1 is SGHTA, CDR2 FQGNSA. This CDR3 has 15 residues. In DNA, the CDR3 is TGTGCCAGCAGCTTGGGAGCGGAGGCTTACAATGAGCAGTTCTTC. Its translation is CASSLGAEAYNEQFF.

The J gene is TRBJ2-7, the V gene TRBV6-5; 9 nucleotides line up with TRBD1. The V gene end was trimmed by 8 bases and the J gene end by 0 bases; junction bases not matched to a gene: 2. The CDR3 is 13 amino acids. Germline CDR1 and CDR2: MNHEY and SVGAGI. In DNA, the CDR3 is TGTGCCAGCTGGACAGGGGTCTCCTACGAGCAGTACTTC. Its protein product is CASWTGVSYEQYF.

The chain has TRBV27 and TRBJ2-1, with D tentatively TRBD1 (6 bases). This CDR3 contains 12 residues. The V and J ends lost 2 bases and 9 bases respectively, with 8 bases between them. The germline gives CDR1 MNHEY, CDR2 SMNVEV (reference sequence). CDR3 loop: CASSLQGSEQFF. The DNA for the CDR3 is TGTGCCAGCAGTTTACAGGGGAGTGAGCAGTTCTTC.

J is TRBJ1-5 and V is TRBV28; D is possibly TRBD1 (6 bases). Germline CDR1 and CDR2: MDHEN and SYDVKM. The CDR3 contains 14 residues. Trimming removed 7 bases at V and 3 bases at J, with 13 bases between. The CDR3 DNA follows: TGTGCCAGCAAATTGACAGGTTACAATCAGCCCCAGCATTTT. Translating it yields CASKLTGYNQPQHF.